This T cell receptor beta chain comes out of a study of shared clonotypes between healthy human individuals. Sequencing was performed with immunoSEQ multiplex PCR; in TCRdb, only in-frame clones are kept and a portion is missing. The data show 400,000 to 500,000 clones, 79% seen once. The CDR3 has 16 amino acids. With V trimmed by 0 bases and J by 2 bases, 3 bases remained unmatched. Germline V gene data show CDR1 as SGDLS and CDR2 as YYNGEE. Sequenced sample: PBMCs. The chain combines TRBV9 with TRBJ2-3; TRBD2 matches at 10 bases. This clonotype originated in a woman aged 40 to 50 in good health. Some clones in this sample may be carry-over from other donors' samples. Here the CDR3 DNA reads TGTGCCAGCAGCGTAGGGCTAGCGGGAGCCACAGATACGCAGTATTTT. It yields the protein CASSVGLAGATDTQYF.